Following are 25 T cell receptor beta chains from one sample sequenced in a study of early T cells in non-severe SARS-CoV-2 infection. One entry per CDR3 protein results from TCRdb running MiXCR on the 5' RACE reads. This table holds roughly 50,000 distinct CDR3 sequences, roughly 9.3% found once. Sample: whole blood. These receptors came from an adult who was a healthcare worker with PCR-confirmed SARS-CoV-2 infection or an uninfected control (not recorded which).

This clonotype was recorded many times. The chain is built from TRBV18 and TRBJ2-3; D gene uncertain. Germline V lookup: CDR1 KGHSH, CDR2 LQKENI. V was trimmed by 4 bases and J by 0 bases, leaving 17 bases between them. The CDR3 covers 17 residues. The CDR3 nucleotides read TGTGCCAGCTCACTGATGCCAGTGGGATCTAGCACAGATACGCAGTATTTT. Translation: CASSLMPVGSSTDTQYF. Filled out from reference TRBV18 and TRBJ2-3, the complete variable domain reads NAGVMQNPRHLVRRRGQEARLRCSPMKGHSHVYWYRQLPEEGLKFMVYLQKENIIDESGMPKERFSAEFPKEGPSILRIQQVVRGDSAAYFCASSLMPVGSSTDTQYFGPGTRLTVL.

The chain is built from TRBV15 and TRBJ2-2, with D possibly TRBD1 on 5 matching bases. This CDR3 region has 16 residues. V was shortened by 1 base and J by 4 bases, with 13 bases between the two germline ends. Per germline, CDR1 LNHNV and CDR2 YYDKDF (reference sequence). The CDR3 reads CATSRGRQGLTGELFF. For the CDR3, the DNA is TGTGCCACCAGCAGAGGACGGCAGGGTCTCACCGGGGAGCTGTTTTTT.

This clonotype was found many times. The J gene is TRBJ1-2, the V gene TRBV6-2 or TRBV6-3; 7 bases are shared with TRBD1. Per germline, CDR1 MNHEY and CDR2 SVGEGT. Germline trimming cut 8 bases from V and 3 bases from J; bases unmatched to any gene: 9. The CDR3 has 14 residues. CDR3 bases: TGTGCCAGCGGGTTGGACAGGAGGGACTATGGCTACACCTTC. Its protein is CASGLDRRDYGYTF.

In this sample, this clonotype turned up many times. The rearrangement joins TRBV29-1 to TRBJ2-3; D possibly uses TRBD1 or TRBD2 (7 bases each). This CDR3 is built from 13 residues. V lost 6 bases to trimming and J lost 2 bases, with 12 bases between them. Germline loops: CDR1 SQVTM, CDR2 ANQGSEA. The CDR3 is CSVAGQSTDTQYF. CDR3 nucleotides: TGCAGCGTAGCGGGACAGTCCACAGATACGCAGTATTTT.

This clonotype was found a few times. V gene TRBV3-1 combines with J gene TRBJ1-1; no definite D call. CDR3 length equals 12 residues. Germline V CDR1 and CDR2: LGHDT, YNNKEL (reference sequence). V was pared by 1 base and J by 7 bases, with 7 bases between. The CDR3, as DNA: TGTGCCAGCAGCCAAGGAGGTGGTGAAGCTTTCTTT. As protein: CASSQGGGEAFF. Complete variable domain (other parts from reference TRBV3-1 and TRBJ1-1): DTAVSQTPKYLVTQMGNDKSIKCEQNLGHDTMYWYKQDSKKFLKIMFSYNNKELIINETVPNRFSPKSPDKAHLNLHINSLELGDSAVYFCASSQGGGEAFFGQGTRLTVV.

CDR3 in amino acids: CASFPDEQFF. CDR3 in DNA: TGTGCCTCGTTTCCCGATGAGCAGTTCTTC. The chain combines TRBV7-9 with TRBJ2-1; no firm D call. V lost 11 bases to trimming and J lost 8 bases, with 10 bases between them. The length of the CDR3 is 10 residues. Per the germline V gene, CDR1 is SEHNR and CDR2 is FQNEAQ (reference sequence).

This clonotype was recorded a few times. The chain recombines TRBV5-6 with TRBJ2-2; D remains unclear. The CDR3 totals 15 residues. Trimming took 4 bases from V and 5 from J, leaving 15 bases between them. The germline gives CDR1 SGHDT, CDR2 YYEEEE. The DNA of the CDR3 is TGTGCCAGCAGCCTGAGAGGAGTAAGGACCGGGGAGCTGTTTTTT. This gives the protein CASSLRGVRTGELFF.

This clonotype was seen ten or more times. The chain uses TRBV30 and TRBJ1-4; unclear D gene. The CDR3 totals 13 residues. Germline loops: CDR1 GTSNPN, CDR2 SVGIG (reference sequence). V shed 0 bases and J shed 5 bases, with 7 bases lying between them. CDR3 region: CAWSVPKNEKLFF. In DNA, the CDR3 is TGTGCCTGGAGTGTACCGAAGAATGAAAAACTGTTTTTT.

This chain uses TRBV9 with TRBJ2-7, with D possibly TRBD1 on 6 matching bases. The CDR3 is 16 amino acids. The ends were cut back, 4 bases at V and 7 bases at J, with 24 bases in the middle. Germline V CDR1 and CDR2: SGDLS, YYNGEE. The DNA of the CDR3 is TGTGCCAGCAGCAGAAAACAGGGAACGGCTCCTTGGGAGCAGTACTTC. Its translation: CASSRKQGTAPWEQYF.

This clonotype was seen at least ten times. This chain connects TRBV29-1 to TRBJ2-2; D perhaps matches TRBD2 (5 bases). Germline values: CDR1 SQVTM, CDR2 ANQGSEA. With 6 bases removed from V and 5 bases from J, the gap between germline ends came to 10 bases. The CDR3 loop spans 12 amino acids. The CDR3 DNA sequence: TGCAGCGTCTCCCGGGGAACCGGGGAGCTGTTTTTT. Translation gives CSVSRGTGELFF.

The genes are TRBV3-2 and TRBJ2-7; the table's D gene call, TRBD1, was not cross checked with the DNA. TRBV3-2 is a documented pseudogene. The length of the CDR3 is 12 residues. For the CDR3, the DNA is TGTGCCAGCTCCTCAGCCGGGCACGAGCAGTACTTC. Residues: CASSSAGHEQYF.

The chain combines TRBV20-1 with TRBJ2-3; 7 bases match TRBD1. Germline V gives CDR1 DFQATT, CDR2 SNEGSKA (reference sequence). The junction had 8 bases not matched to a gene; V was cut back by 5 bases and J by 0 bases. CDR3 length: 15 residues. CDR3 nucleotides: TGCAGTGCTGGGGACAGTAGTACTAGCACAGATACGCAGTATTTT. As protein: CSAGDSSTSTDTQYF.

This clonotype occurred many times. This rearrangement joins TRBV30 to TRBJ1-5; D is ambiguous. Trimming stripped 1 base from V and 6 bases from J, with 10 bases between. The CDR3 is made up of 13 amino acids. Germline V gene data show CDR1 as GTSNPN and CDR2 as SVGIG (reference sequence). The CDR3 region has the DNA TGTGCCTGGAGTGCCCAACGAAGTCAGCCCCAGCATTTT. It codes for CAWSAQRSQPQHF.

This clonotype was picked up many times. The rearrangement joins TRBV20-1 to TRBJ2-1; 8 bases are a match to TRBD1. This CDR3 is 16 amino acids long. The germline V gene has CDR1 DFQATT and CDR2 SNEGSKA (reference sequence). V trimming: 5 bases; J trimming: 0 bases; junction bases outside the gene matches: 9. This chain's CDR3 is CSAPDRARSSYNEQFF. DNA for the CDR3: TGCAGTGCTCCGGACAGGGCCCGGAGCTCCTACAATGAGCAGTTCTTC.

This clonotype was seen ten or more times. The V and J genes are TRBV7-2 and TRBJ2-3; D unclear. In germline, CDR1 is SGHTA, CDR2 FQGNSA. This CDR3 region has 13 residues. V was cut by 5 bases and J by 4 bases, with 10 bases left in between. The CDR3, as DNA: TGTGCCAGCAGCCCATATGTGGCAGATACGCAGTATTTT. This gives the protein CASSPYVADTQYF.

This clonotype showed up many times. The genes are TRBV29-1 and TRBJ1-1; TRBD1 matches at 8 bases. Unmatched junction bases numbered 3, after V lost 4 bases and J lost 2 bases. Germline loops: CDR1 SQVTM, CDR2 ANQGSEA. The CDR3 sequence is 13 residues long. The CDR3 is CSVAGQGNTEAFF. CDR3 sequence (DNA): TGCAGCGTTGCCGGACAGGGTAACACTGAAGCTTTCTTT.

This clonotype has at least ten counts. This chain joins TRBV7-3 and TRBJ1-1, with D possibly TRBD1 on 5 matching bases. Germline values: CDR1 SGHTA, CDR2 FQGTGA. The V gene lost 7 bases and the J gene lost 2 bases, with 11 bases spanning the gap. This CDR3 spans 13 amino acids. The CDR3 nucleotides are TGTGCCAGCAAGGGCCAGGGAAACACTGAAGCTTTCTTT. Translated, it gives CASKGQGNTEAFF. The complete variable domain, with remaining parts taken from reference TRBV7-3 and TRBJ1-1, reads GAGVSQTPSNKVTEKGKYVELRCDPISGHTALYWYRQSLGQGPEFLIYFQGTGAADDSGLPNDRFFAVRPEGSVSTLKIQRTERGDSAVYLCASKGQGNTEAFFGQGTRLTVV.

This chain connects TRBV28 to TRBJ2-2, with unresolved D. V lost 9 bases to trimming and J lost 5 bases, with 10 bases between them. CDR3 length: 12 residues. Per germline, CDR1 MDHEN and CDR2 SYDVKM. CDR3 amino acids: CASMKGTGELFF. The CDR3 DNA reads TGTGCCAGTATGAAAGGGACCGGGGAGCTGTTTTTT.

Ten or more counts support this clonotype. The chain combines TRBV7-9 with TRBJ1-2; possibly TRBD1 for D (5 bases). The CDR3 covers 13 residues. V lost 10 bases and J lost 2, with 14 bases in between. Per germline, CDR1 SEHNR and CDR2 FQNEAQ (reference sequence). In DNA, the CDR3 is TGTGCCACTGTGGGTGCAGGGAACTATGGCTACACCTTC. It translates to CATVGAGNYGYTF.

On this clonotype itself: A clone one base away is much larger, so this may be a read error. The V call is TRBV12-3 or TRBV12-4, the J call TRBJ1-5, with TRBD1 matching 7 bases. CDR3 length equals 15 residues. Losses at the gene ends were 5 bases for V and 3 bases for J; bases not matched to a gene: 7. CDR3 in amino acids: CASSPTGQINQPQHF. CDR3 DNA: TGTGCCAGCAGTCCCACGGGACAGATCAATCAGCCCCAGCATTTT.

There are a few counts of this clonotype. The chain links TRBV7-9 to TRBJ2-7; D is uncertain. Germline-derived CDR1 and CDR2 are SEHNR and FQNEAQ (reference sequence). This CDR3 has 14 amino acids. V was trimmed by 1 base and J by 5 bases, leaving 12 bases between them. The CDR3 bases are TGTGCCAGCAGCTTAGGGGCCCCGGTCCACGAGCAGTACTTC. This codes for CASSLGAPVHEQYF.

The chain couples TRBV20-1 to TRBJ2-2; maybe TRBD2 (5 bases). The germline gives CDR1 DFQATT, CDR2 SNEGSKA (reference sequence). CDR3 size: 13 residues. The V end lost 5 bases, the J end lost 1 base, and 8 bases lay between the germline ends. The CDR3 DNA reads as TGCAGTGCTCCCGGGAAGAACACCGGGGAGCTGTTTTTT. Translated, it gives CSAPGKNTGELFF.

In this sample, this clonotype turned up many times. This chain's CDR3 is CATSRTRQSSGNTIYF. The DNA of the CDR3 is TGTGCCACCAGCCGAACCAGACAGAGCTCTGGAAACACCATATATTTT. This rearrangement joins TRBV15 to TRBJ1-3; the D gene is possibly TRBD1 (5 bases). Looked up from germline, CDR1 is LNHNV and CDR2 is YYDKDF (reference sequence). CDR3 length: 16 residues. V lost 5 bases to trimming and J lost 0 bases, with 14 bases between them.

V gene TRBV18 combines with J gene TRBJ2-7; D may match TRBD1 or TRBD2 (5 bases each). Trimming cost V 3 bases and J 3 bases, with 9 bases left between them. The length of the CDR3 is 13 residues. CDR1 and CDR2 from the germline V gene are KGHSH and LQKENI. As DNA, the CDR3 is TGTGCCAGCTCACCTGGGGGAGACTACGAGCAGTACTTC. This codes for CASSPGGDYEQYF.

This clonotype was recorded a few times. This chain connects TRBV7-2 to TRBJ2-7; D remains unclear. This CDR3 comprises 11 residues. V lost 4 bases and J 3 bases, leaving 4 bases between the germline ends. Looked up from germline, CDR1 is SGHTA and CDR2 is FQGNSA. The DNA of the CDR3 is TGTGCCAGCAGCTCCCGCTACGAGCAGTACTTC. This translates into CASSSRYEQYF.